The clone carrying this TCR beta chain was recorded once. Clones were read by immunoSEQ multiplex PCR, and TCRdb kept only the in-frame ones, dropping some. The sample lists around 70,000 clones, around 93% seen once, with over 0.2% in the top ten. The germline V gene has CDR1 LGHNA and CDR2 YNFKEQ. This CDR3 region has 17 residues. Trimming cost V 5 bases and J 0 bases; bases outside gene matches: 6. The sample belongs to a study of technical replicates of blood from a handful of donors. The sequencing sample was made of T cells isolated from PBMCs. J is TRBJ2-3 and V is TRBV4-2; 12 bases align to TRBD2. The TCR was taken from a human donor in good health. CDR3 residues: CASSALAGGLSTDTQYF. The CDR3 coding sequence is TGTGCCAGCAGCGCACTAGCGGGGGGCCTTAGCACAGATACGCAGTATTTT.